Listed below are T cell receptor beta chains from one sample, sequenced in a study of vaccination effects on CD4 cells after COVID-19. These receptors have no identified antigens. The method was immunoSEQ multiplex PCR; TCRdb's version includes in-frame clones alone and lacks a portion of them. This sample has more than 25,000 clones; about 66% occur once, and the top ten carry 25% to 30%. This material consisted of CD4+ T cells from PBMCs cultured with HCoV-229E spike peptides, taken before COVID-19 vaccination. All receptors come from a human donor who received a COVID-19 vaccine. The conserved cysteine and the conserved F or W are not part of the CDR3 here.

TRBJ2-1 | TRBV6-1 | ASSERLGGGANEQF
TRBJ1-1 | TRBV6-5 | ASSRAIGTEAF
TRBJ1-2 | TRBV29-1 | SVGDPQEGYGYT
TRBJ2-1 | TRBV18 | ASSPVSTGYEQF
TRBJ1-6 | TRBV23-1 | ASGGEGLG
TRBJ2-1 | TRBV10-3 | ATGLAGANEQF
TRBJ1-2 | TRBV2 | ASSEAISGSYGYT
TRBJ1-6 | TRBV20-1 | SASAGTASSPLH
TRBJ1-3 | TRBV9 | ASSDLASGNTIY
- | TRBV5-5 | ASSLVPQPRELF
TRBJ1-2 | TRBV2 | ASTRDLYGYT
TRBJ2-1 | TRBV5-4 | ASSPDRGTYNEQF
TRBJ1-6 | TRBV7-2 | ASSSTGGRNSPLH
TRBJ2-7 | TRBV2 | ASREVQRQY
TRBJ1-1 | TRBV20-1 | SASRGRNTEAF
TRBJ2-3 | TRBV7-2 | ASSQTSSTDTQY
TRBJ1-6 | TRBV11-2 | ASSFDPSPNSPLH